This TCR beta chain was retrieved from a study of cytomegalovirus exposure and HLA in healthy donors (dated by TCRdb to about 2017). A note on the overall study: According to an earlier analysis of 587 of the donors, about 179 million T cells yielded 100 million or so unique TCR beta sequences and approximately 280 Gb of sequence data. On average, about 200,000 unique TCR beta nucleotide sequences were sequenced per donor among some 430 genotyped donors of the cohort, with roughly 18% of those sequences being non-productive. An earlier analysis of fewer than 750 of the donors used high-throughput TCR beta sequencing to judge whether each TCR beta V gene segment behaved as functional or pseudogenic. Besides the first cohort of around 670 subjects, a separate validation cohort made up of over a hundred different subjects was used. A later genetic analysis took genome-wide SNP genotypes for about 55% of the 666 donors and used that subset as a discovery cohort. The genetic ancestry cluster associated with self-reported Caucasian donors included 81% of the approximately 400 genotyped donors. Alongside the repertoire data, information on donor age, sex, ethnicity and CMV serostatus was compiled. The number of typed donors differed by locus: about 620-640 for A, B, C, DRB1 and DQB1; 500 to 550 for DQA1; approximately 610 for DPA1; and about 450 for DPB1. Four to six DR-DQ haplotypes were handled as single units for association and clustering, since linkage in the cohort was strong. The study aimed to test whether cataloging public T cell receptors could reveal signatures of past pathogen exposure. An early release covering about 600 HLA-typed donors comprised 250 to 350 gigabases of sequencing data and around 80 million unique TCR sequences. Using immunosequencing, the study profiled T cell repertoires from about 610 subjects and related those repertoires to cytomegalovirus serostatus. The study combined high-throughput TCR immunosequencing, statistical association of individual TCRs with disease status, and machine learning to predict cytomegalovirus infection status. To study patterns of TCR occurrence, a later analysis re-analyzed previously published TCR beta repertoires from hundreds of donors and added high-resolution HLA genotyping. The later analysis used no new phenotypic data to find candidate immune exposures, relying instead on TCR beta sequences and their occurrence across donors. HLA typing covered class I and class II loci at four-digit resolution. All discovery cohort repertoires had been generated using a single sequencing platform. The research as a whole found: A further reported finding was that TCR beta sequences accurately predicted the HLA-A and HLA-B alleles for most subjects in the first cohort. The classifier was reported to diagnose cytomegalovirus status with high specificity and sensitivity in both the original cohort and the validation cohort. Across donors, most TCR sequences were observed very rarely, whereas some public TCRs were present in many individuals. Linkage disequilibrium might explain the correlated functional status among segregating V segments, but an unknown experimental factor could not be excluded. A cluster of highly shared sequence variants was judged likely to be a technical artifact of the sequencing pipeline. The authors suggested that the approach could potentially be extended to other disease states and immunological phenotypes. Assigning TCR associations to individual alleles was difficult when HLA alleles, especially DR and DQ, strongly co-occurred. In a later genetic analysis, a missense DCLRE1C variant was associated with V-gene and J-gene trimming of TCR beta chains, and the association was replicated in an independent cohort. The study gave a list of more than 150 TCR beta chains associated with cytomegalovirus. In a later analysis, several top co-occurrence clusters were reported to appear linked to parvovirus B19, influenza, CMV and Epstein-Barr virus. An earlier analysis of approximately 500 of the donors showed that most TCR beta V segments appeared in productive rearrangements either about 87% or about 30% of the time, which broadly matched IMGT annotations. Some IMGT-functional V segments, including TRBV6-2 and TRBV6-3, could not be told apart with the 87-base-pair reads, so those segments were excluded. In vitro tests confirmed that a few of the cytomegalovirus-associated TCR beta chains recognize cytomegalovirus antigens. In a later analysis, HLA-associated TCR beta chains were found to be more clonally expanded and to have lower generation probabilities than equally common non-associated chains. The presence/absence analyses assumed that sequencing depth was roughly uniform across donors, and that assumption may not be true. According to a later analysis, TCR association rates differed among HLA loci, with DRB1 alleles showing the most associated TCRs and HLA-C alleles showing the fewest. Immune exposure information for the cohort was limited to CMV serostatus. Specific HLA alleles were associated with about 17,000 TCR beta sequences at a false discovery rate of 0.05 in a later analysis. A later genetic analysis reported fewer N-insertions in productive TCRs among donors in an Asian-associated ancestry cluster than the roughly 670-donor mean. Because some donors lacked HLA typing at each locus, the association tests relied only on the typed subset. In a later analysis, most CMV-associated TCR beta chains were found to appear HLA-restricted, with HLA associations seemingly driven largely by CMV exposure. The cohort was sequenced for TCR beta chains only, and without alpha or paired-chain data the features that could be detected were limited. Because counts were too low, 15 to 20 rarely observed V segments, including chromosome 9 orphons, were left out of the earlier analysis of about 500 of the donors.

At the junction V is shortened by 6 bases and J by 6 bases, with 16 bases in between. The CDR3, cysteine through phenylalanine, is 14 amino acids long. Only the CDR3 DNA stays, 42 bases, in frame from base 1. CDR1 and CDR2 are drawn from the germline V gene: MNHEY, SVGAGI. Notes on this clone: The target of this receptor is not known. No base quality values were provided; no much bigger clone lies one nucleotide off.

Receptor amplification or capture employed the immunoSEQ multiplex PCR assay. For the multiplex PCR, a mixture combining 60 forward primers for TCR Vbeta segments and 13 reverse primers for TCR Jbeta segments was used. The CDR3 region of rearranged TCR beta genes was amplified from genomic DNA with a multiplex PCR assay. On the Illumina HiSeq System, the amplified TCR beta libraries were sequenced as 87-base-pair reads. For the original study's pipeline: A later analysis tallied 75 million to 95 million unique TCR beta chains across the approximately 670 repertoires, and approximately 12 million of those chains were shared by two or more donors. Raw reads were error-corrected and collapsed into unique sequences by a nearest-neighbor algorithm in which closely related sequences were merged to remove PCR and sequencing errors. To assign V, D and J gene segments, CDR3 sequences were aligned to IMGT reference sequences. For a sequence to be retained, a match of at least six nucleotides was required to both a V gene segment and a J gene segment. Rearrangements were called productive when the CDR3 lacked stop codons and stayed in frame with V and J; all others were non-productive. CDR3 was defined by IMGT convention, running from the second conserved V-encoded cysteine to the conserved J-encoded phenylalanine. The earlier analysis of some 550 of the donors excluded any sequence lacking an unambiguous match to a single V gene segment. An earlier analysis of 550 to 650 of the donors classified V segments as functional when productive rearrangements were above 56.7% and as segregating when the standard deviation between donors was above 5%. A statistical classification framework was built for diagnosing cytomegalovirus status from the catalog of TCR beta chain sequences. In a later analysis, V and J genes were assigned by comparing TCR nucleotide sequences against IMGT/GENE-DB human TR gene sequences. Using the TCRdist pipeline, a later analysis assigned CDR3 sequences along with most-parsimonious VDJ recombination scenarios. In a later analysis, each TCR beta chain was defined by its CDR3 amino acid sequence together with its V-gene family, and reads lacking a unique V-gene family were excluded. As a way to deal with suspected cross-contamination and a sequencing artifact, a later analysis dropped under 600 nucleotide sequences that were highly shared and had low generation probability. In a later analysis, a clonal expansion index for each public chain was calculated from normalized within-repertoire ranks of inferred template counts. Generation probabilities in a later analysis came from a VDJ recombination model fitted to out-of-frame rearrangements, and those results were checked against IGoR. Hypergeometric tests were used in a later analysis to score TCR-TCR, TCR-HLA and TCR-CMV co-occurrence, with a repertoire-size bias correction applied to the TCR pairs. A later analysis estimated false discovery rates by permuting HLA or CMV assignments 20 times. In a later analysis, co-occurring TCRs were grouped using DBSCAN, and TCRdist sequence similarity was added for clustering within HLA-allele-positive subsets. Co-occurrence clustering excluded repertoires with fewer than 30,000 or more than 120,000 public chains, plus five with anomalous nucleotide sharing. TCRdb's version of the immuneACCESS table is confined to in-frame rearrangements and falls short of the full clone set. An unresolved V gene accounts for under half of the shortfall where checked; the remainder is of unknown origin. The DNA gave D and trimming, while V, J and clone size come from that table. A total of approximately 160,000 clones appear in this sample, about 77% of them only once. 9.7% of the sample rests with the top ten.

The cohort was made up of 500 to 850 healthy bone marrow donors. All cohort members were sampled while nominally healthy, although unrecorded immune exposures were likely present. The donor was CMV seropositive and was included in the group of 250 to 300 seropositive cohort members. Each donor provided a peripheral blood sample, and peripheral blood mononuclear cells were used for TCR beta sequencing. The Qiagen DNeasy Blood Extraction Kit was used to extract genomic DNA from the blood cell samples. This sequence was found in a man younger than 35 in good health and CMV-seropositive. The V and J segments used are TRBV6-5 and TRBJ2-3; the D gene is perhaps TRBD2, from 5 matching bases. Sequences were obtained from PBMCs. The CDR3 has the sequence CASSLRMRGDTQYF. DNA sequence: TGTGCCAGCAGCCTCCGGATGCGCGGGGATACGCAGTATTTT.